The 10 T cell receptor beta chains reported below all come from one sample, sequenced in a study of T cells after yellow fever vaccination. One entry per CDR3 protein, called by TCRdb with MiXCR from the 5' RACE reads. The table records approximately 300,000 distinct CDR3 sequences, 9.5% to 12% of them present only once. This sample comprised CD4+ T cells sorted from PBMCs, obtained 45 days after the yellow fever booster vaccination. The receptors shown here come from a man between 18 and 35 years old who received the YFV17D yellow fever vaccine.

This clonotype was observed a few times. The chain employs TRBV6-5 and TRBJ2-5; a possible D gene is TRBD2 (5 bases). Trimming left V 2 bases short and J 4 bases short, with 8 bases between. This CDR3 has 13 amino acids. The V gene's germline CDR1 is MNHEY and CDR2 SVGAGI. CDR3 amino acids: CASSYRAGETQYF. In nucleotides, the CDR3 is TGTGCCAGCAGTTACAGGGCGGGAGAGACCCAGTACTTC.

The table lists this clonotype with a few counts. The gene calls are TRBV7-6 and TRBJ1-2; 8 bases agree with TRBD1. V was pared by 1 base and J by 0 bases, with 13 bases of the junction left unmatched. The CDR3 runs to 19 residues. Germline loops: CDR1 SGHVS, CDR2 FNYEAQ. The CDR3 DNA reads TGTGCCAGCAGCTTAGAGCCAGGGGGCGCCTCGTTAGCTAACTATGGCTACACCTTC. Translated: CASSLEPGGASLANYGYTF. The variable domain in full, with the rest retrieved from reference TRBV7-6 and TRBJ1-2, is GAGVSQSPRYKVTKRGQDVALRCDPISGHVSLYWYRQALGQGPEFLTYFNYEAQQDKSGLPNDRFSAERPEGSISTLTIQRTEQRDSAMYRCASSLEPGGASLANYGYTFGSGTRLTVV.

This clonotype was found a few times. The rearrangement links TRBV19 to TRBJ2-3; D not resolved. Trimming removed 8 bases at V and 4 bases at J, with 10 bases between. The CDR3 sequence is 12 residues long. In germline, CDR1 is LNHDA, CDR2 SQIVND (reference sequence). CDR3 residues: CASGPGADTQYF. The CDR3 nucleotides read TGTGCCAGTGGGCCAGGCGCAGATACGCAGTATTTT. The entire variable domain, with the rest obtained from reference TRBV19 and TRBJ2-3, is as follows: DGGITQSPKYLFRKEGQNVTLSCEQNLNHDAMYWYRQDPGQGLRLIYYSQIVNDFQKGDIAEGYSVSREKKESFPLTVTSAQKNPTAFYLCASGPGADTQYFGPGTRLTVL.

Ten or more counts support this clonotype. CDR3 amino acids: CASSLVAGGGNQPQHF. DNA for the CDR3: TGTGCCAGCAGCTTAGTAGCGGGGGGAGGCAATCAGCCCCAGCATTTT. The chain joins TRBV7-8 to TRBJ1-5; D is possibly TRBD1 (5 bases). The V gene's germline CDR1 is SGHVS and CDR2 FQNEAQ. With 1 base removed from V and 2 bases from J, the gap between germline ends came to 12 bases. The CDR3 contains 16 residues.

The genes are TRBV5-1 and TRBJ2-5; D not resolved. CDR1 and CDR2 (germline): SGHRS, YFSETQ. CDR3 length: 15 residues. Trimming cost V 6 bases and J 7 bases, with 22 bases left between them. In DNA form, the CDR3 reads TGCGCCAGCAAAACCATGGGCCCCCCGGGCGGGACCCAGTACTTC. Protein product: CASKTMGPPGGTQYF.

This clonotype occurred many times. The chain uses TRBV5-1 and TRBJ2-3; D is possibly TRBD2 (6 bases). CDR3 length equals 14 residues. Trimming took 2 bases from V and 1 from J, leaving 8 bases between them. CDR1 and CDR2 (germline): SGHRS, YFSETQ. CDR3 sequence (DNA): TGCGCCAGCAGCTTCCCGGGGGGCACAGATACGCAGTATTTT. Amino acids: CASSFPGGTDTQYF. Full variable domain (rest looked up from reference TRBV5-1 and TRBJ2-3): KAGVTQTPRYLIKTRGQQVTLSCSPISGHRSVSWYQQTPGQGLQFLFEYFSETQRNKGNFPGRFSGRQFSNSRSEMNVSTLELGDSALYLCASSFPGGTDTQYFGPGTRLTVL.

V is TRBV7-9 and J is TRBJ1-6, with a tentative D call TRBD1 (6 bases). The V and J ends lost 4 bases and 14 bases respectively, with 18 bases between them. Looked up from germline, CDR1 is SEHNR and CDR2 is FQNEAQ (reference sequence). The CDR3 extends over 14 amino acids. Here the CDR3 DNA reads TGTGCCAGCAGCTCCCTCGCGGGGGGCAACGCCCTCCACTTT. Its translation is CASSSLAGGNALHF.

This clonotype has just a few counts. This rearrangement joins TRBV11-2 to TRBJ2-1; no definite D call. This CDR3 is built from 13 residues. V was cut by 5 bases and J by 3 bases, with 8 bases left in between. CDR1 and CDR2 (germline): SGHAT, FQNNGV. This chain's CDR3 is CASSAGFYNEQFF. CDR3 DNA: TGTGCCAGCAGCGCTGGGTTCTACAATGAGCAGTTCTTC.

This clonotype was detected a few times. This chain uses TRBV20-1 with TRBJ2-2; possibly TRBD1 for D (6 bases). The CDR3 runs 14 residues. The V gene's germline CDR1 is DFQATT and CDR2 SNEGSKA (reference sequence). Trimming took off 0 bases at V and 1 base at J, with 6 bases between the two ends. The CDR3 sequence is CSAREGQNTGELFF. The CDR3 DNA is TGCAGTGCTAGAGAGGGACAGAACACCGGGGAGCTGTTTTTT.

In this sample, this clonotype turned up many times. This chain joins TRBV4-3 and TRBJ2-4, with TRBD2 matching over 7 bases. This CDR3 spans 13 amino acids. V was clipped by 0 bases and J by 15 bases; unmatched bases: 8. Germline lookup yields CDR1 LGHNA and CDR2 YSLEER. This CDR3 reads CASSQEKAGRRYF. As DNA, the CDR3 is TGCGCCAGCAGCCAAGAAAAAGCGGGGAGGCGGTACTTC.